This entry concerns a single T cell receptor (beta chain). The antigen is not known. The sample belongs to a study of monozygotic twins with inflammatory bowel disease. General observations from the study: The co-twins with IBD showed lower TCRbeta diversity (inverse Simpson) than their healthy siblings.

Germline V lookup: CDR1 MNHNS, CDR2 SASEGT. CDR3 length: 17 amino acids. TCRdb reprocessed the 5' RACE reads and keeps a single row for each CDR3 protein, giving no DNA. The sample table includes about 330,000 distinct CDR3 sequences. The sequencing sample was made of blood. The origin of this receptor is a human donor with ulcerative colitis or Crohn's disease, or a healthy co-twin of an affected twin (not recorded which). V is TRBV6-1 and J is TRBJ1-4; TCRdb calls TRBD1, which cannot be checked without DNA. The CDR3 is CASSETDRGPTNEKLFF.